The present TCR beta chain was sequenced within a study of cytomegalovirus exposure and HLA in healthy donors. On this clone itself: The sample carries other DNA sequences with the same CDR3.

The table came from immunoSEQ multiplex PCR; TCRdb's copy has only in-frame clones and leaves some out. Of about 180,000 clones in the sample, roughly 85% are singletons; the top ten hold roughly 15%. The germline CDR1 and CDR2 sequences are SGHRS and YFSETQ. The CDR3 totals 14 residues. Trimming at V came to 4 bases and at J to 1 base, leaving 4 bases not matched to a gene. The sequencing input was PBMCs. The chain joins TRBV5-1 to TRBJ2-7, with 8 nucleotides matching TRBD1. This TCR derives from a man aged 18 to 29 in good health and CMV-seropositive. The CDR3 nucleotides read TGCGCCAGCAGCGGGCAGGGGGCGTCCTACGAGCAGTACTTC. Protein: CASSGQGASYEQYF.